This T cell receptor (beta chain) was captured by sequencing in a study of shared clonotypes between healthy human individuals. Regarding this clone: Its target is not known.

Notes on the study in general: Naive subsets tended to show greater estimated richness than memory subsets.

Germline V gene data show CDR1 as MDHEN and CDR2 as SYDVKM. This CDR3 has 14 residues. All participating donors were Caucasian adults from Nashville, Tennessee. Replicate PCRs for sorted subsets used approximately 220 ng DNA; this equaled 30,000 to 35,000 T cell genomes. Authors' processing steps: From ImmunoSEQ came sequences covering only the junction and carrying no quality scores, so filtering differed. Sequencing used immunoSEQ multiplex PCR; TCRdb keeps in-frame clones, though not all of them. That table is the source of V, J and clone size, and D and trimming were worked out from the DNA. This sample yields about 1.1 million clones, of which 75% to 80% are seen a single time; around 0.61% belongs to the top ten.

The J gene is TRBJ2-5, the V gene TRBV28, with D tentatively TRBD2 (5 bases). The J call could be wrong; TRBJ2-7 is a better fit for the DNA end. This sequence was found in a man younger than 35 in good health. Some clones in this sample may be carry-over from other donors' samples. The sequencing sample was made of memory CD4+ T cells from PBMCs. The sample's subset: CD45RA-negative fraction. This CDR3 reads CASRGRYRAHEQYF. The CDR3, as DNA: TGTGCCAGCAGGGGGAGATACAGAGCCCACGAGCAGTACTTC.